The present T cell receptor beta chain was sequenced within a study of blood T cell repertoires in COVID-19. Study as a whole: The study drew acute and convalescent COVID-19 samples from the United States, Italy and Spain. T cells, B-cell-depleted T cells, or PBMCs provided the cDNA or gDNA that served as material.

In the study's own analysis: Amplification of reference gene primers was used by the study to estimate nucleated cell counts. Sequencing used immunoSEQ multiplex PCR; TCRdb keeps in-frame clones, though not all of them. That table supplies the V and J calls and clone size; D and trimming were determined from the DNA. Among 120,000 to 150,000 clones listed, about 83% were seen once. The ends were cut back, 0 bases at V and 2 bases at J, with 14 bases in the middle. The CDR3 is 17 residues long. Germline-derived CDR1 and CDR2 are LGHDT and YNNKEL (reference sequence). Sequenced material: peripheral blood. The sequence came from a man aged 45 to 65 with acute or convalescent COVID-19. This sequence joins TRBV3-1 (or the pseudogene TRBV3-2) and TRBJ1-3, with D perhaps matching TRBD1 (5 bases). CDR3 nucleotide sequence: TGTGCCAGCAGCCAAGAGGTGGAGGGGTCAACTGGAAACACCATATATTTT. Encoded protein: CASSQEVEGSTGNTIYF.